The TCR beta chain described here comes from a study of chronic HIV infection and antiretroviral therapy. TCRdb itself ran the 5' RACE reads through MiXCR, one entry per CDR3 protein. The sample shows 30,000 or so distinct CDR3 sequences, about 8.6% of them seen only once. This clonotype was recorded at least ten times. The sequencing sample was made of peripheral blood. The receptor was isolated from an adult who had HIV and had not received antiretroviral therapy, or was an uninfected healthy control (not recorded which).

As DNA, the CDR3 is TGTGCCAGCAGCCAACGGGAGGGGACTGAAGCTTTCTTT. This sequence encodes CASSQREGTEAFF. The chain employs TRBV3-1 and TRBJ1-1; perhaps TRBD1 as D (5 bases). The CDR3 loop spans 13 amino acids. V was clipped by 2 bases and J by 5 bases, with 9 bases between them. Germline assignment: CDR1 LGHDT and CDR2 YNNKEL (reference sequence).